The present entry profiles one T cell receptor beta chain with its context. Its antigen is not known. Unique molecular identifiers were used to barcode this TCRbeta library. TCRdb itself ran the PCR reads through MiXCR, one entry per CDR3 protein. This sample has about 210,000 distinct CDR3 sequences, with about a sixth found just once. The CDR3 spans 12 residues. V was clipped by 5 bases and J by 7 bases, with 9 bases between them. Germline CDR1 is LNHNV and CDR2 is YYDKDF (reference sequence). The data are from a study of T-cell reconstitution after alpha-beta-depleted transplantation in children. Findings and limits, study-wide: Alpha-beta T cells present about two months after transplant were reported to originate from several hundred expanded graft clones. One year post-transplant, T-cell counts and diversity were largely derived from T cells produced anew. It was surviving recipient T cells and thymic progenitors that gave some patients high TCRbeta diversity at day 60.

The sequencing used PBMCs, mostly from graft donor cells, collected 360 days after TCRalphabeta/CD19-depleted stem cell transplant. The chain recombines TRBV15 with TRBJ2-1; no clear D gene. The TCR was taken from a male patient aged 2-10 years who had a stem cell transplant for acute lymphoblastic leukemia, so the T cells may come from the graft donor. The CDR3 is CATSSEGNEQFF. CDR3 DNA sequence: TGTGCCACCAGCTCCGAAGGTAATGAGCAGTTCTTC.